This T cell receptor (beta chain) stems from a study of blood T cell repertoires in COVID-19. Study details: Donors in Cohort 3 who had recovered were those with two negative PCRs, healthcare professional clearance, or resolution of their symptoms.

Participant age was about 18 to 100 years, and participants resided in fewer than 25 US areas. TCRdb's copy holds only in-frame clones and misses some; the assay was immunoSEQ multiplex PCR. The sample consists of about 400,000 clones, around 87% of them appearing once. Trimming at V came to 0 bases and at J to 7 bases, leaving 7 bases not matched to a gene. CDR1 and CDR2 (germline): SGHDT, YYEEEE. CDR3 length: 15 residues. The receptor's source is a man aged 40-55 years in a cohort exposed to, infected with or recovered from COVID-19 (not recorded which). The gene calls are TRBV5-6 and TRBJ2-7; 10 bases are a match to TRBD2. The sequencing input was PBMCs or T cells enriched from blood (not recorded which). The CDR3 bases are TGTGCCAGCAGCTTGGGCCTAGCGGGAGAGAGAGAGCAGTACTTC. As protein: CASSLGLAGEREQYF.